Following are 26 T cell receptor beta chains from one sample sequenced in a study of identical twins. TCRdb reprocessed the 5' RACE reads with MiXCR, giving one entry per CDR3 protein. The sample carries fewer than 800,000 distinct CDR3 sequences, about 7% recorded once. These data also featured in a second study, about yellow fever vaccine responses in identical twins.

The specimen sequenced was PBMCs. Every receptor here comes from a woman younger than 30 in good health.

Only one count was recorded for this clonotype. This sequence joins TRBV28 and TRBJ2-5; unclear D gene. CDR1 and CDR2 from the germline V gene are MDHEN and SYDVKM. Deletions cut 5 bases from V and 5 bases from J, with 12 bases between. The CDR3 sequence is 13 residues long. CDR3 region: CASSIPDLETQYF. CDR3 coding DNA: TGTGCCAGCAGTATTCCGGATCTGGAGACCCAGTACTTC.

In this sample, this clonotype turned up a few times. V gene TRBV5-6 combines with J gene TRBJ1-1, with 7 bases aligning to TRBD1. CDR1 is SGHDT and CDR2 is YYEEEE in the germline V gene. There are 15 residues in the CDR3. V was pared by 4 bases and J by 1 base, with 7 bases of the junction left unmatched. CDR3 DNA: TGTGCCAGCAGCGCGACCGACAGGGCGAACACTGAAGCTTTCTTT. This encodes CASSATDRANTEAFF.

The gene calls are TRBV20-1 and TRBJ2-1; D gene ambiguous. Between the trimmed V and J ends, which lost 5 bases and 9 bases, there was a span of 8 bases. The CDR3 covers 10 residues. Germline CDR1 is DFQATT and CDR2 is SNEGSKA (reference sequence). In DNA form, the CDR3 reads TGCAGTGCTCGACCGGGTGAGCAGTTCTTC. It yields the protein CSARPGEQFF.

The chain employs TRBV12-3 or TRBV12-4 and TRBJ2-1; 10 nucleotides agree with TRBD2. The CDR3 extends over 16 amino acids. After removal of 5 bases from V and 5 bases from J, the junction contained 9 bases not matched to a gene. CDR3 sequence: CASSRTAGGRDNEQFF. The CDR3 DNA sequence: TGTGCCAGCAGTCGAACAGCGGGGGGGCGGGACAATGAGCAGTTCTTC.

This clonotype was observed many times. The V gene is TRBV2, the J gene TRBJ1-3; D is ambiguous. CDR3 size: 12 residues. With 7 bases removed from V and 2 bases from J, the gap between germline ends came to 6 bases. Germline V gene sequence: CDR1 SNHLY, CDR2 FYNNEI. CDR3 sequence reads: CASKAAGNTIYF. The CDR3 nucleotides read TGTGCCAGCAAAGCGGCTGGAAACACCATATATTTT.

The V gene is TRBV24-1, the J gene TRBJ2-1, with 8 bases that match TRBD2. The V gene end was trimmed by 3 bases and the J gene end by 2 bases; junction bases not matched to a gene: 8. CDR1 and CDR2 (germline): KGHDR, SFDVKD. The CDR3 loop spans 17 amino acids. The CDR3 nucleotides read TGTGCCACCAGTGATGGAAGACTAGCGCGCACCTACAATGAGCAGTTCTTC. This codes for CATSDGRLARTYNEQFF.

This rearrangement joins TRBV18 to TRBJ2-1; D is perhaps TRBD2 (5 bases). The ends were cut back, 4 bases at V and 9 bases at J, with 10 bases in the middle. The germline V gene has CDR1 KGHSH and CDR2 LQKENI. The CDR3 is 12 amino acids. In DNA, the CDR3 is TGTGCCAGCTCACGACTACTGGGTGAGCAGTTCTTC. Its translation is CASSRLLGEQFF.

This chain connects TRBV6-1 to TRBJ1-1; 7 bases agree with TRBD1. Trimming took 7 bases from V and 2 from J; bases not matched to a gene: 7. Germline loops: CDR1 MNHNS, CDR2 SASEGT. The CDR3 loop spans 14 amino acids. The CDR3 loop reads CASNWGQINTEAFF. Written as DNA, the CDR3 is TGTGCCAGCAACTGGGGACAGATTAACACTGAAGCTTTCTTT.

This clonotype was picked up a small number of times. The genes are TRBV6-2 or TRBV6-3 and TRBJ1-2; D gene uncertain. V was pared by 7 bases and J by 4 bases, with 10 bases between. CDR1 is MNHEY, CDR2 SVGEGT, per germline. This CDR3 contains 12 residues. Here the CDR3 reads CASTPAFYGYTF. The CDR3 nucleotides are TGTGCCAGCACCCCAGCCTTCTATGGCTACACCTTC.

There are many counts of this clonotype. The rearrangement joins TRBV7-9 to TRBJ1-6; D gene unclear. The CDR3 covers 13 residues. Germline V gene lookup returns CDR1 SEHNR and CDR2 FQNEAQ (reference sequence). Trimming pared 1 base from V and 14 bases from J, leaving 12 bases between. This chain's CDR3 is CASSLDDDGALHF. Here the CDR3 DNA reads TGTGCCAGCAGCTTAGATGACGACGGGGCCCTCCACTTT.

V is TRBV20-1 and J is TRBJ2-1; 7 bases are a match to TRBD1. The CDR3 has 13 amino acids. Germline-derived CDR1 and CDR2 are DFQATT and SNEGSKA (reference sequence). This CDR3 reads CSQHRGTNNEQFF. The CDR3 DNA reads TGCAGCCAACACAGGGGAACCAACAATGAGCAGTTCTTC.

The rearrangement links TRBV29-1 to TRBJ1-1; D gene unclear. There are 15 residues in the CDR3. V was shortened by 7 bases and J by 0 bases, with 18 bases between the two germline ends. The germline CDR1 and CDR2 sequences are SQVTM and ANQGSEA. The CDR3 loop reads CSARTSGNMNTEAFF. The DNA for the CDR3 is TGCAGCGCTAGGACGTCGGGGAATATGAACACTGAAGCTTTCTTT.

This chain connects TRBV5-1 to TRBJ2-2; D perhaps matches TRBD1 (6 bases). Germline CDR1 and CDR2: SGHRS and YFSETQ. The CDR3 consists of 19 residues. The V and J ends lost 0 bases and 6 bases respectively, with 24 bases between them. The CDR3 sequence is CASSLVPLPDSVPPGELFF. CDR3 coding DNA: TGCGCCAGCAGCTTGGTACCCCTCCCGGACAGTGTACCGCCCGGGGAGCTGTTTTTT.

This clonotype has a single count. The gene calls are TRBV14 and TRBJ2-5; TRBD2 is a possible D gene (6 bases). With 1 base removed from V and 5 bases from J, the gap between germline ends came to 14 bases. Germline V lookup: CDR1 SGHDN, CDR2 FVKESK. The CDR3 covers 15 residues. CDR3 in amino acids: CASSQAAGGVETQYF. CDR3 DNA: TGTGCCAGCAGCCAAGCGGCAGGCGGGGTGGAGACCCAGTACTTC.

This clonotype was picked up many times. The chain links TRBV5-5 to TRBJ1-2; the match to TRBD1 covers 7 bases. CDR3 size: 16 residues. V was clipped by 2 bases and J by 6 bases; unmatched bases: 13. Germline CDR1 and CDR2: SGHKS and YYEKEE (reference sequence). In nucleotides, the CDR3 is TGTGCCAGCAGCTTTCCCCCGACAGGGACGGGCAATGGCTACACCTTC. It translates to CASSFPPTGTGNGYTF.

This sequence joins TRBV4-1 and TRBJ2-3, with a tentative D call TRBD2 (6 bases). Trimming cost V 1 base and J 3 bases, with 11 bases left between them. Germline V gene data show CDR1 as MGHRA and CDR2 as YSYEKL. CDR3 length: 15 residues. The DNA for the CDR3 is TGCGCCAGCAGCCAAGCCGGGACTTATACAGATACGCAGTATTTT. This codes for CASSQAGTYTDTQYF.

This clonotype was observed once. The rearrangement uses TRBV5-4 and TRBJ2-3; D is unresolved. Germline V gene lookup returns CDR1 SGHNT and CDR2 YYREEE (reference sequence). V lost 1 base and J lost 2, with 11 bases in between. The CDR3 length is 15 residues. CDR3 nucleotide sequence: TGTGCCAGCAGCTTGTGGCTCTCCAACACAGATACGCAGTATTTT. It encodes CASSLWLSNTDTQYF. The whole variable domain, filled in from reference TRBV5-4 and TRBJ2-3, reads ETGVTQSPTHLIKTRGQQVTLRCSSQSGHNTVSWYQQALGQGPQFIFQYYREEENGRGNFPPRFSGLQFPNYSSELNVNALELDDSALYLCASSLWLSNTDTQYFGPGTRLTVL.

The chain uses TRBV27 and TRBJ2-1; 9 bases line up with TRBD1. The CDR3 is 13 amino acids. V lost 5 bases and J lost 15; bases outside the gene matches: 11. Germline-derived CDR1 and CDR2 are MNHEY and SMNVEV (reference sequence). CDR3 protein: CASSPIAGQGGFF. DNA of the CDR3: TGTGCCAGCAGTCCTATCGCGGGACAGGGAGGGTTCTTC.

Points on this clonotype: This may come from a read error, since a much larger clone is one base off. Since no conserved phenylalanine or tryptophan closes the CDR3, a read error is the likely cause. The chain joins TRBV2 to TRBJ2-1, with D uncertain. V was trimmed by 8 bases and J by 4 bases, leaving 6 bases between them. The CDR3 totals 11 residues. Germline CDR1 is SNHLY and CDR2 is FYNNEI. The CDR3 protein is CASDPYNEQFL. In nucleotides, the CDR3 is TGTGCCAGCGACCCTTACAATGAGCAGTTCCTC.

This clonotype was detected a few times. The chain joins TRBV11-1 to TRBJ1-4, with 8 bases fitting TRBD1. Germline values: CDR1 SGHAT, CDR2 FQDESV (reference sequence). The CDR3 is 14 residues long. The V gene end was trimmed by 5 bases and the J gene end by 5 bases; junction bases not matched to a gene: 4. CDR3 protein: CASSLGQENEKLFF. CDR3 bases: TGTGCCAGCAGCCTGGGACAGGAAAATGAAAAACTGTTTTTT.

This clonotype was detected a few times. This chain uses TRBV5-1 with TRBJ2-5; 12 bases map to TRBD2. The CDR3 has 18 residues. Per germline, CDR1 SGHRS and CDR2 YFSETQ. Trimming took 1 base from V and 2 from J; bases not matched to a gene: 9. The CDR3 protein is CASSLYPRTSGIQETQYF. CDR3 sequence (DNA): TGCGCCAGCAGCTTGTACCCTCGGACTAGCGGGATTCAAGAGACCCAGTACTTC.

This clonotype has just a few counts. V and J are TRBV29-1 and TRBJ2-1, with 10 bases fitting TRBD1. This CDR3 has 16 residues. After removal of 3 bases from V and 9 bases from J, the junction contained 14 bases not matched to a gene. The germline V gene encodes CDR1 SQVTM and CDR2 ANQGSEA. The CDR3 DNA reads as TGCAGCGTTGAGCGTCACCGGGACAGGGGACGTTCTGAGCAGTTCTTC. Its protein product is CSVERHRDRGRSEQFF.

The CDR3 is CSAFRPSSNEQFF. CDR3 coding DNA: TGCAGTGCTTTCCGCCCGAGCAGCAATGAGCAGTTCTTC. The chain has TRBV20-1 and TRBJ2-1; unclear D gene. The germline V and J ends were trimmed by 5 bases and 6 bases, with 14 bases remaining between them. The V gene's germline CDR1 is DFQATT and CDR2 SNEGSKA (reference sequence). The CDR3 has 13 amino acids.

The V call is TRBV5-1, the J call TRBJ1-1; perhaps TRBD1 as D (5 bases). The CDR3 is 15 residues long. Germline lookup yields CDR1 SGHRS and CDR2 YFSETQ. The V and J ends lost 5 bases and 11 bases respectively, with 25 bases between them. CDR3 bases: TGCGCCAGCAGAGGGGAGGGGCCGCGGGGGAAATACGCTTTCTTT. Its translation: CASRGEGPRGKYAFF.

This clonotype was detected many times. The chain links TRBV29-1 to TRBJ2-3; 9 bases are shared with TRBD2. Germline V gene sequence: CDR1 SQVTM, CDR2 ANQGSEA. V shed 2 bases and J 3 bases; nucleotides not matched to a gene: 3. The CDR3 is 14 amino acids. CDR3 nucleotides: TGCAGCGTTGAACGGGCGGGAGGGACAGATACGCAGTATTTT. Translating gives CSVERAGGTDTQYF.

A few counts support this clonotype. V is TRBV6-1 and J is TRBJ2-1, with TRBD2 matching over 8 bases. With 5 bases clipped from V and 0 bases from J, the junction kept 6 bases outside the gene matches. Germline CDR1 reads MNHNS; CDR2 reads SASEGT. The CDR3 has 16 residues. The CDR3 DNA sequence: TGTGCCAGCAGTCAGCTGAGCGGGAGCTCCTACAATGAGCAGTTCTTC. As protein: CASSQLSGSSYNEQFF.